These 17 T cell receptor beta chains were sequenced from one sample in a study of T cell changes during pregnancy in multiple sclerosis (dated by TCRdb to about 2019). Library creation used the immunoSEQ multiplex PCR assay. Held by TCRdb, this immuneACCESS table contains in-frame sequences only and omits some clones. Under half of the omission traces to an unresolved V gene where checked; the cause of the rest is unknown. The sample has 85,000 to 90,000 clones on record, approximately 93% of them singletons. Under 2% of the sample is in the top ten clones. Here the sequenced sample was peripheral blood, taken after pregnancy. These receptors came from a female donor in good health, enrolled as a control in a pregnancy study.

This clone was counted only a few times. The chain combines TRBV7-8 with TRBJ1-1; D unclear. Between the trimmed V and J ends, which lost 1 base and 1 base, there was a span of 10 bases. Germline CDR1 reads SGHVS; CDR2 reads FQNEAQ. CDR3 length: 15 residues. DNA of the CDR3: TGTGCCAGCAGCTTAGGGGCTATGGAGAACACTGAAGCTTTCTTT. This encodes CASSLGAMENTEAFF.

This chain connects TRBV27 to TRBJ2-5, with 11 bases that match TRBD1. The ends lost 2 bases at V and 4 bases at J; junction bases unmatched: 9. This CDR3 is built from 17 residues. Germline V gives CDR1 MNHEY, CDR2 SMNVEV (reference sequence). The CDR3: CASSLPAGTGGSETQYF. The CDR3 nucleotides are TGTGCCAGCAGTTTACCAGCCGGGACAGGGGGATCAGAGACCCAGTACTTC.

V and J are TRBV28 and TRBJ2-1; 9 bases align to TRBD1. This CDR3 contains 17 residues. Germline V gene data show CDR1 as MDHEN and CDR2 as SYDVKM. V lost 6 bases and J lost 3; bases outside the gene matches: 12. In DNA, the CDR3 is TGTGCCAGCAGCCTCTTGGCCGGGACAGGGTTCTACAATGAGCAGTTCTTC. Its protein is CASSLLAGTGFYNEQFF.

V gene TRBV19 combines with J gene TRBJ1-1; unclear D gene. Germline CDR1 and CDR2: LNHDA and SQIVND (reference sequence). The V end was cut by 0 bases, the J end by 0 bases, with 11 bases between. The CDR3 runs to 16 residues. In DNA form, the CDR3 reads TGTGCCAGTAGTATAGATCGGGAAGCCATGAACACTGAAGCTTTCTTT. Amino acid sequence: CASSIDREAMNTEAFF.

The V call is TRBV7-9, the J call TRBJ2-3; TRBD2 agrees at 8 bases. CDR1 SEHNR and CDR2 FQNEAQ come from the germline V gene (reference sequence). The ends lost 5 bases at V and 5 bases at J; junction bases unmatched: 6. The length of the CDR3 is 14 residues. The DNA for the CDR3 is TGTGCCAGCAGCCGGGAGGGCCGAGGAGATACGCAGTATTTT. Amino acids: CASSREGRGDTQYF.

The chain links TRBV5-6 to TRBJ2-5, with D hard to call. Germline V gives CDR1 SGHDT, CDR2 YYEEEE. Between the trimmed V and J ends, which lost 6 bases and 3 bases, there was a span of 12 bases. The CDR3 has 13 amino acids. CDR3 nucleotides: TGTGCCAGCACCCTCTTCCTCGAAGAGACCCAGTACTTC. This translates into CASTLFLEETQYF.

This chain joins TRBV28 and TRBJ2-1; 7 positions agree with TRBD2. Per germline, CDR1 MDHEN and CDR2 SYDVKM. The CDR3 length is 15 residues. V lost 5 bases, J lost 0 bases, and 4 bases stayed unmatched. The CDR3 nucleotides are TGTGCCAGCAGTGCACTAGCGCCCTCCTACAATGAGCAGTTCTTC. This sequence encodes CASSALAPSYNEQFF.

CDR3 in DNA: TGTGCCAGCAGCTTGCTGTTTGGGGGCGGTGGCTACACCTTC. Its protein is CASSLLFGGGGYTF. The V call is TRBV5-6, the J call TRBJ1-2, with D perhaps matching TRBD1 (6 bases). The CDR3 spans 14 residues. Germline CDR1 and CDR2: SGHDT and YYEEEE. Trimming took off 1 base at V and 7 bases at J, with 14 bases between the two ends.

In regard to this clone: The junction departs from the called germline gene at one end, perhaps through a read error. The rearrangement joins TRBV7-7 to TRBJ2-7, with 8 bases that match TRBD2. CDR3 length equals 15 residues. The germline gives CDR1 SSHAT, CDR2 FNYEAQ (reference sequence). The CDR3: CASSLGPREVDEQYF. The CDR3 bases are TGTGCTAGCAGCTTAGGCCCGCGGGAGGTGGATGAGCAGTACTTC.

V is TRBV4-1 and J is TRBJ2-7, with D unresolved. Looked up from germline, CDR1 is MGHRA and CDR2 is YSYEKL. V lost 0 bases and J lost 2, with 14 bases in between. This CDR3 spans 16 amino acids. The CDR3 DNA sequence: TGCGCCAGCAGCCAAGATCAGCTCCGTCGGGCCTACGAGCAGTACTTC. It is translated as CASSQDQLRRAYEQYF.

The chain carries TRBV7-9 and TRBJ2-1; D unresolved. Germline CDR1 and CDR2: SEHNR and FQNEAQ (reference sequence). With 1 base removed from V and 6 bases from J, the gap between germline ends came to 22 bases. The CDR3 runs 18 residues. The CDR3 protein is CASSLVESGRNFFNEQFF. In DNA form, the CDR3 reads TGTGCCAGCAGCTTAGTTGAGTCGGGTCGGAACTTTTTCAATGAGCAGTTCTTC.

CDR3 bases: TGCGCCAGCTCCCCCGGGACTAGCTACTCCGAGCAGTACTTC. This gives the protein CASSPGTSYSEQYF. The chain has TRBV5-1 and TRBJ2-7; 9 nucleotides agree with TRBD2. Germline-derived CDR1 and CDR2 are SGHRS and YFSETQ. Trimming took 7 bases from V and 6 from J; bases not matched to a gene: 11. This CDR3 has 14 amino acids.

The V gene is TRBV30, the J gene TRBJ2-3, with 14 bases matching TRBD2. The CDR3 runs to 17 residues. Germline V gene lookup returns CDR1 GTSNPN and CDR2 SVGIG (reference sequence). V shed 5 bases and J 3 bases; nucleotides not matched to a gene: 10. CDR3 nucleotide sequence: TGTGCCTGGGAGACCGGGACTAGCGGGAGTGGTACAGATACGCAGTATTTT. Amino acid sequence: CAWETGTSGSGTDTQYF.

DNA for the CDR3: TGTGCCAGCAGCCCGGTAGGCCTAGCGGGAGCCGGTGAGCAGTTCTTC. Amino acid sequence: CASSPVGLAGAGEQFF. The chain couples TRBV5-4 to TRBJ2-1, with 10 positions matching TRBD2. The CDR3 contains 16 residues. Germline lookup yields CDR1 SGHNT and CDR2 YYREEE (reference sequence). J lost 9 bases, V lost 4 bases, and 13 bases had no gene match.

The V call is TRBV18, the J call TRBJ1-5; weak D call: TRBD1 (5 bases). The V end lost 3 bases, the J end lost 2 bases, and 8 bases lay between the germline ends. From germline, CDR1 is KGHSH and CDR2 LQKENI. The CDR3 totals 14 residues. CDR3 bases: TGTGCCAGCTCACCTTCGGGGGGCAATCAGCCCCAGCATTTT. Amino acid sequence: CASSPSGGNQPQHF.

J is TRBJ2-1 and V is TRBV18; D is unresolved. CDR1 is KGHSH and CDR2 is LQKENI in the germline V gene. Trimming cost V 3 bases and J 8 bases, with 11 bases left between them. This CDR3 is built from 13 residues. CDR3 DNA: TGTGCCAGCTCACCCCGCCCGGTCGATGAGCAGTTCTTC. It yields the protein CASSPRPVDEQFF.

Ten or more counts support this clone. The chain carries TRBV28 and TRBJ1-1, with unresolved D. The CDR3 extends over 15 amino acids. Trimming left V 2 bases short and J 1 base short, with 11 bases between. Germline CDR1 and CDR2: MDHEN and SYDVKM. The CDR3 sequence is CASSLESPANTEAFF. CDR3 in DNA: TGTGCCAGCAGTTTAGAGTCCCCCGCGAACACTGAAGCTTTCTTT.